The entry that follows covers one T cell receptor beta chain sequence. Its specificity is unknown. The entry originates in a study of cytomegalovirus exposure and HLA in healthy donors. Study-level findings and limits: In vitro assays verified that a few CMV-associated chains recognized CMV antigens specifically. Associated with HLA alleles at 0.05 false discovery rate in a later analysis were 16,951 TCR beta sequences. Cytomegalovirus association was listed for 150 to 200 TCR beta chains.

The primer mix had 60 Vbeta and 13 Jbeta primers. The assay was immunoSEQ multiplex PCR, and TCRdb's table has in-frame clones only and misses some. The sample shows 210,000 or so clones, 70% to 85% of them seen only once. Donors counted as nominally healthy when sampled, yet unrecorded immune exposures were likely. This TCR was recovered from a girl aged 2 to 9 in good health and CMV-seronegative. What was sequenced was PBMCs.

CDR3: CASSLRQGRQPQHF. As DNA, the CDR3 is TGTGCCAGCAGCCTGAGACAGGGTCGACAGCCCCAGCATTTT. The rearrangement uses TRBV2 and TRBJ1-5, with TRBD1 matching 7 bases. V shed 6 bases and J 7 bases; nucleotides not matched to a gene: 9. Germline V gene data show CDR1 as SNHLY and CDR2 as FYNNEI. The length of the CDR3 is 14 residues. The full variable domain, rest sourced from reference TRBV2 and TRBJ1-5, is EPEVTQTPSHQVTQMGQEVILRCVPISNHLYFYWYRQILGQKVEFLVSFYNNEISEKSEIFDDQFSVERPDGSNFTLKIRSTKLEDSAMYFCASSLRQGRQPQHFGDGTRLSIL.